This T cell receptor beta chain was identified during a study of T-cell memory formation after mild COVID-19. Study-level results: Balance between CD4 and CD8 was seen in clones contracting day 15 to 85, and a CD4+ lean was seen in later expanders.

TCR alpha and TCR beta cDNA libraries carrying sample barcodes and UMIs were produced by 5'RACE using constant-segment primers. TCRdb reprocessed the 5' RACE reads via MiXCR and lists one record per CDR3 protein. The sample carries just over 400,000 distinct CDR3 sequences, roughly a quarter recorded once. The CDR3 contains 14 residues. Trimming took 5 bases from V and 1 from J, leaving 14 bases between them. Looked up from germline, CDR1 is DFQATT and CDR2 is SNEGSKA (reference sequence). Remarks on this clonotype: The antigen remains unidentified.

The genes are TRBV20-1 and TRBJ1-1, with D hard to call. The receptor's source is an adult woman who had mild COVID-19 (a few samples of this study predate the infection). Cell type and time point are not known. Sequencing was done on a sample of PBMCs or a T cell subset sorted from them (not recorded which). In DNA form, the CDR3 reads TGCAGTGCTTTCGTGGGCAGTACGAACACTGAAGCTTTCTTT. Its translation is CSAFVGSTNTEAFF.